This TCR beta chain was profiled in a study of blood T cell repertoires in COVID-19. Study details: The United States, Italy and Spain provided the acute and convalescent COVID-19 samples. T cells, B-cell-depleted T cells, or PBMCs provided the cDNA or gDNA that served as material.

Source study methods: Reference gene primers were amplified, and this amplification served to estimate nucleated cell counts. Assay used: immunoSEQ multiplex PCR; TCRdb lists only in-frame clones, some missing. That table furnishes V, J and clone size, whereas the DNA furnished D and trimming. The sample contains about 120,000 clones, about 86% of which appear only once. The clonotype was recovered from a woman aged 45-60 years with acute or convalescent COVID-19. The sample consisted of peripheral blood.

The CDR3 here is CASSPGQGATGELFF. The CDR3 coding sequence is TGTGCCAGCAGCCCCGGCCAGGGGGCCACCGGGGAGCTGTTTTTT. The rearrangement joins TRBV6-5 to TRBJ2-2, with 8 bases fitting TRBD1. Losses at the gene ends were 6 bases for V and 4 bases for J; bases not matched to a gene: 7. The germline V gene has CDR1 MNHEY and CDR2 SVGAGI. The length of the CDR3 is 15 residues.